Shown below are 2 T cell receptor beta chains from a single sample sequenced in a study of T cell responses to AZD1222 COVID-19 vaccine. Repertoires were generated with immunoSEQ multiplex PCR, while TCRdb's copy carries only in-frame clones and drops some. The sample lists roughly 190,000 clones, 85% to 95% occurring once. Sequencing used peripheral blood, obtained on day 0 of AZD1222 vaccination. These receptors came from an adult in good health.

The chain joins TRBV7-8 to TRBJ1-4; TRBD1 agrees at 7 bases. This CDR3 contains 14 residues. Germline trimming cut 4 bases from V and 5 bases from J; bases unmatched to any gene: 4. In germline, CDR1 is SGHVS, CDR2 FQNEAQ. The CDR3 region is CASSSGRGNEKLFF. CDR3 coding DNA: TGTGCCAGCAGCTCGGGCAGGGGGAATGAAAAACTGTTTTTT.

This chain connects TRBV4-2 to TRBJ2-2; tentatively, D is TRBD1 or TRBD2 (7 bases each). Germline V lookup: CDR1 LGHNA, CDR2 YNFKEQ. This CDR3 comprises 17 residues. V shed 3 bases and J shed 0 bases, with 14 bases lying between them. CDR3 loop: CASSQARGGTNTGELFF. In nucleotides, the CDR3 is TGTGCCAGCAGCCAGGCCAGGGGGGGCACGAACACCGGGGAGCTGTTTTTT.